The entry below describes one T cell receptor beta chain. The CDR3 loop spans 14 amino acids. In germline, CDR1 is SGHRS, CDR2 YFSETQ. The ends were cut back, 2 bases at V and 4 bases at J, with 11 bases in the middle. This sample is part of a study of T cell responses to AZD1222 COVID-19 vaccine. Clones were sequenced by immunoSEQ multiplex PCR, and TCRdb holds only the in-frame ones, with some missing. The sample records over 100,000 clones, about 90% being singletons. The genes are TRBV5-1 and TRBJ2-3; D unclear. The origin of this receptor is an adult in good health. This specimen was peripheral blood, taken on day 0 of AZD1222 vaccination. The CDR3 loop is CASSFMTRADTQYF. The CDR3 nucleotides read TGCGCCAGCAGCTTTATGACCCGGGCAGATACGCAGTATTTT.